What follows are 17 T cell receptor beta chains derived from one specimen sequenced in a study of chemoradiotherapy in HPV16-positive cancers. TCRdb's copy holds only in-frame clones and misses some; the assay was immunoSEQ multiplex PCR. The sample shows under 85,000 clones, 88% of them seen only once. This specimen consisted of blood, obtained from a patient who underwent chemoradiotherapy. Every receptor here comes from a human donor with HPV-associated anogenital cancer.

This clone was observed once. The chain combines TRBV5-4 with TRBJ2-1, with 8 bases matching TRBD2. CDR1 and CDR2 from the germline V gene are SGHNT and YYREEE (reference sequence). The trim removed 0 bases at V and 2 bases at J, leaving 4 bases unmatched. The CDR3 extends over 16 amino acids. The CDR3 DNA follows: TGTGCCAGCAGCTTGGAGGGGCGGGAGGCCTACAATGAGCAGTTCTTC. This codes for CASSLEGREAYNEQFF.

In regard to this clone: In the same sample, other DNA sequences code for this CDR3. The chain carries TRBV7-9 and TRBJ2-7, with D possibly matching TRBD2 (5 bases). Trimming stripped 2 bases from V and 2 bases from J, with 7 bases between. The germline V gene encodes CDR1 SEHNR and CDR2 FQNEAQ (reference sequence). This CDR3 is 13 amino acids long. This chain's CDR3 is CASSLRGPYEQYF. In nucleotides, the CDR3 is TGTGCCAGCAGCTTACGAGGGCCCTACGAGCAGTACTTC.

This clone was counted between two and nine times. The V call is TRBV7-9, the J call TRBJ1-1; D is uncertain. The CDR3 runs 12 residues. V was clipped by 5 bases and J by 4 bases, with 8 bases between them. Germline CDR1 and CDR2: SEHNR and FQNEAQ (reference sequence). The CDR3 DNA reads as TGTGCCAGCAGCCCCGGACTCACTGAAGCTTTCTTT. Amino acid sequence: CASSPGLTEAFF.

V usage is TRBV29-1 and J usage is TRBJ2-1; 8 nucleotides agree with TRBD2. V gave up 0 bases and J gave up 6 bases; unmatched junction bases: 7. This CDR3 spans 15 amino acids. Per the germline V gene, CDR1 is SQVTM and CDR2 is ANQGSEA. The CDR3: CSVEDSDRGGNEQFF. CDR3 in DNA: TGCAGCGTTGAAGATTCAGACCGGGGGGGCAATGAGCAGTTCTTC.

The CDR3 DNA reads as TGTGCCAGCAGCTTAGGGACAGGGAGTTGGTTCTTC. Amino acids: CASSLGTGSWFF. This rearrangement joins TRBV5-4 to TRBJ2-1; TRBD1 aligns across 9 bases. This CDR3 is built from 12 residues. Germline values: CDR1 SGHNT, CDR2 YYREEE (reference sequence). Losses at the gene ends were 2 bases for V and 15 bases for J; bases not matched to a gene: 6. Combining the CDR3 with reference TRBV5-4 and TRBJ2-1 gives the whole variable domain ETGVTQSPTHLIKTRGQQVTLRCSSQSGHNTVSWYQQALGQGPQFIFQYYREEENGRGNFPPRFSGLQFPNYSSELNVNALELDDSALYLCASSLGTGSWFFGPGTRLTVL.

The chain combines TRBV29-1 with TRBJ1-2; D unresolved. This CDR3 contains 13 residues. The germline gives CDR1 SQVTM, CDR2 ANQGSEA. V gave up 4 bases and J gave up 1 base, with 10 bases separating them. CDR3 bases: TGCAGCGTTGGGAAGGGAATTAACTATGGCTACACCTTC. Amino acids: CSVGKGINYGYTF.

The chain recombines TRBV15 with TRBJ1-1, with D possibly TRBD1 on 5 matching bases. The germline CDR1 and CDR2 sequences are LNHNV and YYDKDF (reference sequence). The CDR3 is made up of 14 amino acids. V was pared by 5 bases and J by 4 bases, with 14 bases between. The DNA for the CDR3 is TGTGCCACCAGCCGCTCAGGGTCTGGCACTGAAGCTTTCTTT. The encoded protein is CATSRSGSGTEAFF.

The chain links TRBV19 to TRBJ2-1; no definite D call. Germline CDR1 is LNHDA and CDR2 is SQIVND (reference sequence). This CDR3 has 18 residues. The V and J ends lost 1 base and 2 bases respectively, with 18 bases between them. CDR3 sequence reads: CASSIALSSRKTYNEQFF. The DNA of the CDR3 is TGTGCCAGTAGTATAGCCCTGTCCAGCAGGAAGACCTACAATGAGCAGTTCTTC.

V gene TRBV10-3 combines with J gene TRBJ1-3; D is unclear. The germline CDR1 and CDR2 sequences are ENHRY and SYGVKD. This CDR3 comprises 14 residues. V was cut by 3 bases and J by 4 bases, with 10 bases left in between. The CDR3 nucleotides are TGTGCCATCAGTGAAATCAGGAGCGGAAACACCATATATTTT. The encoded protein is CAISEIRSGNTIYF.

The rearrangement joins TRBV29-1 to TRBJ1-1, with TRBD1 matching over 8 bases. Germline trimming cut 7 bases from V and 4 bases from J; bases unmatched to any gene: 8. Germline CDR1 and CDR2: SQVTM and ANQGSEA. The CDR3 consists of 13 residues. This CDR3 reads CSGNRGGSTEAFF. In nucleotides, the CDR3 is TGCAGCGGCAACAGGGGGGGAAGCACTGAAGCTTTCTTT.

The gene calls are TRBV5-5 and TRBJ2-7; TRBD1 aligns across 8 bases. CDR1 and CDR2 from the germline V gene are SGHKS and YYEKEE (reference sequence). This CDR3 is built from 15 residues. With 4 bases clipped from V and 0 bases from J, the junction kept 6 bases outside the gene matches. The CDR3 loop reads CASSLGQGPSYEQYF. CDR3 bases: TGTGCCAGCAGCCTAGGACAGGGACCCTCCTACGAGCAGTACTTC.

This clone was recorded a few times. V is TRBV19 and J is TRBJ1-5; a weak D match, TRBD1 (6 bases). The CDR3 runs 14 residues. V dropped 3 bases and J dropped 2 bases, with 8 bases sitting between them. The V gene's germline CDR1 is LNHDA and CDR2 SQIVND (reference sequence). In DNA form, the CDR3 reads TGTGCCAGTAGTATGAAGGGGGGCAATCAGCCCCAGCATTTT. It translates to CASSMKGGNQPQHF.

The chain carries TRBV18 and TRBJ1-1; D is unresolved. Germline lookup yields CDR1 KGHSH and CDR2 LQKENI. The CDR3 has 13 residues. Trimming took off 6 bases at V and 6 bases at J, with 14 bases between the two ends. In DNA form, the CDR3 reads TGTGCCAGCTCCCCGACACTTCTAGCTGAAGCTTTCTTT. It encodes CASSPTLLAEAFF.

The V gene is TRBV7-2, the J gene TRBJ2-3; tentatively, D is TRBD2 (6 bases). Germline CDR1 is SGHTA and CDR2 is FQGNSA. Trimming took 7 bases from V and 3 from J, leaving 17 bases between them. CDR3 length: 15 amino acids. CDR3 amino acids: CASNHASDPTDTQYF. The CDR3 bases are TGTGCCAGCAACCATGCTAGCGATCCAACAGATACGCAGTATTTT. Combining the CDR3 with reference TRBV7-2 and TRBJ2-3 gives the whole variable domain GAGVSQSPSNKVTEKGKDVELRCDPISGHTALYWYRQSLGQGLEFLIYFQGNSAPDKSGLPSDRFSAERTGGSVSTLTIQRTQQEDSAVYLCASNHASDPTDTQYFGPGTRLTVL.

The CDR3 nucleotides are TGCGCCAGCAGCGGCGCAGGGGGTCTTAATTCACCCCTCCACTTT. It yields the protein CASSGAGGLNSPLHF. The chain recombines TRBV5-1 with TRBJ1-6, with 7 bases identical to TRBD1. Germline lookup yields CDR1 SGHRS and CDR2 YFSETQ. The CDR3 has 15 residues. J gave up 6 bases and V 4 bases, and 7 bases lay outside the gene matches.

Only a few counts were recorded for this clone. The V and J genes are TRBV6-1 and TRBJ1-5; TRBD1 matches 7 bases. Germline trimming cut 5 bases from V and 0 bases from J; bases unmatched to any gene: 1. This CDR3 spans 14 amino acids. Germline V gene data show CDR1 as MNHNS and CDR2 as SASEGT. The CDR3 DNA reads TGTGCCAGCAGTAGACAGGGTAGCAATCAGCCCCAGCATTTT. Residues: CASSRQGSNQPQHF.

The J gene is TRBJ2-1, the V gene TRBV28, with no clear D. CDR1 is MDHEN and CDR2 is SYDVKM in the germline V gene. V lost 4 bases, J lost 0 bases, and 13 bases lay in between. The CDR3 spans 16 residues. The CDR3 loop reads CASSSALMSSYNEQFF. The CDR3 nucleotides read TGTGCCAGCAGTTCCGCCCTCATGAGCTCCTACAATGAGCAGTTCTTC.